The 19 T cell receptor beta chains given below trace back to one sample, sequenced in a study of blood T cell repertoires in COVID-19. Clones were sequenced by immunoSEQ multiplex PCR, and TCRdb holds only the in-frame ones, with some missing. The sample lists 95,000 to 150,000 clones; around 83% were seen once. The sequenced material came from peripheral blood. These receptor sequences come from a man older than 75 with active or convalescent COVID-19.

The chain combines TRBV7-3 with TRBJ2-4, with D maybe TRBD1 (5 bases). Trimming stripped 0 bases from V and 2 bases from J, with 11 bases between. The CDR3 is 16 amino acids. Germline V gives CDR1 SGHTA, CDR2 FQGTGA. The CDR3 loop is CASSLTTDPTKNIQYF. The CDR3 DNA sequence: TGTGCCAGCAGCTTAACGACAGACCCCACCAAAAACATTCAGTACTTC.

This chain uses TRBV7-8 with TRBJ2-1; 10 nucleotides align to TRBD1. Trimming cost V 6 bases and J 4 bases; bases outside gene matches: 6. The CDR3 contains 15 residues. The germline gives CDR1 SGHVS, CDR2 FQNEAQ. CDR3 amino acids: CASRADRGSYNEQFF. CDR3 nucleotide sequence: TGTGCCAGCAGGGCGGACAGGGGGAGTTACAATGAGCAGTTCTTC.

The chain links TRBV2 to TRBJ1-5, with 7 bases fitting TRBD1. The length of the CDR3 is 14 residues. CDR1 and CDR2 from the germline V gene are SNHLY and FYNNEI. With 6 bases clipped from V and 6 bases from J, the junction kept 8 bases outside the gene matches. In DNA, the CDR3 is TGTGCCAGCAGCGCAGGGGGAATCGGTCAGCCCCAGCATTTT. This encodes CASSAGGIGQPQHF.

The chain combines TRBV12-3 or TRBV12-4 with TRBJ2-2; D may be TRBD2 (6 bases). The CDR3 sequence is 13 residues long. V shed 2 bases and J shed 6 bases, with 7 bases lying between them. DNA for the CDR3: TGTGCCAGCAGTTTAAGGGAGGCCGGGGAGCTGTTTTTT. Encoded protein: CASSLREAGELFF.

The J gene is TRBJ2-2, the V gene TRBV10-3; D not certain. Between the trimmed V and J ends, which lost 2 bases and 0 bases, there was a span of 10 bases. The CDR3 consists of 16 residues. Germline CDR1 and CDR2: ENHRY and SYGVKD. DNA for the CDR3: TGTGCCATCAGTGAGCGACTCGTAACGAACACCGGGGAGCTGTTTTTT. Its protein product is CAISERLVTNTGELFF.

The V gene is TRBV11-2, the J gene TRBJ2-7; maybe TRBD1 (5 bases). This CDR3 region has 13 residues. Looked up from germline, CDR1 is SGHAT and CDR2 is FQNNGV. V dropped 7 bases and J dropped 5 bases, with 15 bases sitting between them. CDR3 nucleotides: TGTGCCAGCACCGAAACTCAGGGAAACGAGCAGTACTTC. Encoded protein: CASTETQGNEQYF.

J is TRBJ2-3 and V is TRBV7-9, with TRBD1 as a possible D gene (5 bases). V was shortened by 5 bases and J by 0 bases, with 12 bases between the two germline ends. Germline V gene lookup returns CDR1 SEHNR and CDR2 FQNEAQ (reference sequence). The length of the CDR3 is 15 residues. CDR3 sequence: CASSPRAGSTDTQYF. DNA of the CDR3: TGTGCCAGCAGCCCTAGGGCAGGGAGCACAGATACGCAGTATTTT.

The V call is TRBV7-9, the J call TRBJ2-4, with D perhaps TRBD1 (6 bases). V was cut by 3 bases and J by 1 base, with 13 bases left in between. This CDR3 has 16 residues. Germline loops: CDR1 SEHNR, CDR2 FQNEAQ (reference sequence). The CDR3 region has the DNA TGTGCCAGCAGCTTGACAGGTTCGGCGGCCAAAAACATTCAGTACTTC. This gives the protein CASSLTGSAAKNIQYF.

The chain employs TRBV7-9 and TRBJ1-2; D not resolved. V lost 3 bases, J lost 2 bases, and 7 bases lay in between. CDR3 length: 13 residues. CDR1 and CDR2 from the germline V gene are SEHNR and FQNEAQ (reference sequence). CDR3 region: CASSLVGNYGYTF. DNA for the CDR3: TGTGCCAGCAGCTTGGTCGGGAACTATGGCTACACCTTC.

With respect to this clone: The limits of the CDR3 on the DNA are not certain, so only TCRdb's listed CDR3 is given. The CDR3: CASSFFGQGPPNYGYTF. This chain joins TRBV28 and TRBJ1-2; whether TRBD1, the table's D call, matches the DNA was not checked. The CDR3 adds up to 17 amino acids, both ends counted. Germline V gives CDR1 MDHEN, CDR2 SYDVKM.

The gene calls are TRBV6-4 and TRBJ1-5, with 7 nucleotides matching TRBD1. The J segment lost 1 base and the V segment lost 3 bases, leaving 9 bases of the junction unmatched. This CDR3 contains 17 residues. CDR1 and CDR2 from the germline V gene are MRHNA and SNTAGT. CDR3 DNA sequence: TGTGCCAGCAGTGAGAGACAGGGTGGAGAAAGCAATCAGCCCCAGCATTTT. It is translated as CASSERQGGESNQPQHF.

V is TRBV7-2 and J is TRBJ1-4, with 7 bases matching TRBD1. CDR1 SGHTA and CDR2 FQGNSA come from the germline V gene. Unmatched junction bases numbered 5, after V lost 5 bases and J lost 8 bases. The CDR3 length is 13 residues. DNA for the CDR3: TGTGCCAGCAGCGACAGGGTTGGAGAAAAACTGTTTTTT. This gives the protein CASSDRVGEKLFF.

The chain is built from TRBV5-1 and TRBJ2-7; 7 nucleotides match TRBD2. Germline V gives CDR1 SGHRS, CDR2 YFSETQ. V lost 0 bases to trimming and J lost 3 bases; unmatched junction nucleotides: 6. The CDR3 is 15 amino acids. The chain's CDR3 is CASSLGLAVYYEQYF. The CDR3 DNA reads as TGCGCCAGCAGCTTGGGGCTAGCGGTCTACTACGAGCAGTACTTC.

The V gene is TRBV7-3, the J gene TRBJ1-2; 7 bases line up with TRBD1. The germline gives CDR1 SGHTA, CDR2 FQGTGA. Trimming removed 4 bases from V and 6 bases from J; junction bases left unmatched: 5. The CDR3 consists of 13 residues. CDR3 amino acids: CASSSTGQDGYTF. The CDR3 DNA sequence: TGTGCCAGCAGCTCAACAGGACAGGATGGCTACACCTTC.

The rearrangement links TRBV25-1 to TRBJ2-1; D is possibly TRBD1 (5 bases). The V gene lost 4 bases and the J gene lost 7 bases, with 11 bases spanning the gap. Germline lookup yields CDR1 MGHDK and CDR2 SYGVNS. This CDR3 region has 13 residues. The DNA of the CDR3 is TGTGCCAGCAGTGGGCAGGGAAGGAATGAGCAGTTCTTC. As protein: CASSGQGRNEQFF.

The V and J genes are TRBV9 and TRBJ2-4, with 9 bases lining up with TRBD2. Germline loops: CDR1 SGDLS, CDR2 YYNGEE. The length of the CDR3 is 14 residues. V shed 3 bases and J 7 bases; nucleotides not matched to a gene: 5. CDR3 amino acids: CASSETTSGNIQYF. CDR3 bases: TGTGCCAGCAGCGAAACAACTAGCGGGAACATTCAGTACTTC.

The CDR3 is CASSQPGQGKHYGYTF. The CDR3 DNA follows: TGCGCCAGCAGCCAACCTGGACAGGGGAAGCACTATGGCTACACCTTC. This sequence joins TRBV4-1 and TRBJ1-2, with TRBD1 identical over 9 bases. V trimming: 2 bases; J trimming: 3 bases; junction bases outside the gene matches: 7. Germline V gives CDR1 MGHRA, CDR2 YSYEKL. This CDR3 has 16 amino acids.

The chain is built from TRBV6-4 and TRBJ2-7; 7 bases are shared with TRBD2. Losses at the gene ends were 2 bases for V and 2 bases for J; bases not matched to a gene: 6. Germline CDR1 and CDR2: MRHNA and SNTAGT. This CDR3 has 15 residues. CDR3 residues: CASSDHYRGAYEQYF. As DNA, the CDR3 is TGTGCCAGCAGTGACCACTACCGGGGGGCCTACGAGCAGTACTTC.

The V and J genes are TRBV18 and TRBJ2-7; TRBD1 agrees at 7 bases. Looked up from germline, CDR1 is KGHSH and CDR2 is LQKENI. V lost 4 bases, J lost 5 bases, and 8 bases stayed unmatched. This CDR3 has 14 amino acids. Here the CDR3 DNA reads TGTGCCAGCTCACGCCAGGGGGAGAAGAACGAGCAGTACTTC. Amino acids: CASSRQGEKNEQYF.